A single sample is the source of the 21 T cell receptor beta chains below, sequenced in a study of CD8 T cells in ankylosing spondylitis. TCRdb ran MiXCR on the 5' RACE reads and lists one entry per CDR3 protein. The sample has some 200,000 distinct CDR3 sequences; more than 10% are singletons. The material sequenced was blood, either unsorted or a sorted T cell fraction (not recorded which). Source of these receptors: a male donor with ankylosing spondylitis or in good health (not recorded which).

The CDR3: CASSFRQTEAFF. The CDR3 region has the DNA TGTGCCAGTAGTTTTCGACAGACTGAAGCTTTCTTT. The rearrangement links TRBV19 to TRBJ1-1; perhaps TRBD1 as D (5 bases). Germline V gene sequence: CDR1 LNHDA, CDR2 SQIVND (reference sequence). Deletions cut 5 bases from V and 5 bases from J, with 9 bases between. This CDR3 is built from 12 residues.

This clonotype showed up just a few times. V gene TRBV10-3 combines with J gene TRBJ2-1, with unresolved D. The CDR3 has 11 residues. Germline V gene data show CDR1 as ENHRY and CDR2 as SYGVKD. The V and J ends lost 3 bases and 9 bases respectively, with 6 bases between them. Written as DNA, the CDR3 is TGTGCCATCAGTGAAGTAGGTGAGCAGTTCTTC. It specifies CAISEVGEQFF.

V is TRBV6-5 and J is TRBJ1-3; D uncertain. The CDR3 is 17 residues long. Germline assignment: CDR1 MNHEY and CDR2 SVGAGI. The V and J ends lost 0 bases and 1 base respectively, with 13 bases between them. CDR3 protein: CASSYSSELASGNTIYF. CDR3 nucleotides: TGTGCCAGCAGTTACTCCTCGGAATTAGCGTCTGGAAACACCATATATTTT.

This clonotype was counted ten times or more. The V gene is TRBV7-9, the J gene TRBJ2-3, with D perhaps matching TRBD2 (7 bases). CDR1 and CDR2 (germline): SEHNR, FQNEAQ (reference sequence). Trimming stripped 5 bases from V and 3 bases from J, with 18 bases between. CDR3 size: 16 residues. The CDR3 coding sequence is TGTGCCAGCAGCCTCCCTAGGGGGGGAAGGACAGATACGCAGTATTTT. Its translation is CASSLPRGGRTDTQYF.

CDR3 in DNA: TGTGCCAGCAGCCAAGATGGGGGGTCCTCCTACGAGCAGTACTTC. This gives the protein CASSQDGGSSYEQYF. The V call is TRBV4-2, the J call TRBJ2-7; tentatively, D is TRBD2 (6 bases). CDR3 length equals 15 residues. V lost 0 bases, J lost 0 bases, and 9 bases lay in between. Germline V gene sequence: CDR1 LGHNA, CDR2 YNFKEQ.

This clonotype was observed a handful of times. The CDR3: CSVEDPRSWGYGYTF. CDR3 in DNA: TGCAGCGTTGAAGACCCCCGGTCCTGGGGCTATGGCTACACCTTC. The rearrangement links TRBV29-1 to TRBJ1-2; D uncertain. Germline assignment: CDR1 SQVTM and CDR2 ANQGSEA. This CDR3 is built from 15 residues. V lost 0 bases to trimming and J lost 4 bases, with 15 bases between them.

This clonotype was detected ten times or more. J is TRBJ2-1 and V is TRBV12-3 or TRBV12-4; 10 bases agree with TRBD2. The CDR3 is 14 amino acids. V shed 6 bases and J 2 bases; nucleotides not matched to a gene: 1. The CDR3 DNA is TGTGCCAGCAGCGGACTAGCGGCCTACAATGAGCAGTTCTTC. Translated, it gives CASSGLAAYNEQFF.

The V and J genes are TRBV18 and TRBJ2-1, with TRBD2 matching over 13 bases. The germline V gene has CDR1 KGHSH and CDR2 LQKENI. The CDR3 covers 17 residues. The trim removed 3 bases at V and 7 bases at J, leaving 9 bases unmatched. The CDR3 protein is CASSPSGLAGELNEQFF. The CDR3 coding sequence is TGTGCCAGCTCACCTTCTGGACTAGCGGGAGAATTGAATGAGCAGTTCTTC.

The chain has TRBV12-3 or TRBV12-4 and TRBJ1-2, with D uncertain. V lost 2 bases and J lost 4, with 8 bases in between. CDR3 length equals 13 residues. CDR3 DNA: TGTGCCAGCAGTTTATTATTAAGCTATGGCTACACCTTC. This gives the protein CASSLLLSYGYTF.

This clonotype was seen only a few times. The chain carries TRBV10-3 and TRBJ1-3; D remains ambiguous. V dropped 2 bases and J dropped 0 bases, with 8 bases sitting between them. Germline assignment: CDR1 ENHRY and CDR2 SYGVKD. The CDR3 consists of 15 residues. The CDR3 sequence: CAISETENSGNTIYF. CDR3 nucleotide sequence: TGTGCCATCAGTGAGACAGAAAACTCTGGAAACACCATATATTTT.

On this clonotype: It is likely a read error, because the conserved phenylalanine at the end of the CDR3 is missing. The chain uses TRBV11-2 and TRBJ2-1; 7 bases align to TRBD1. CDR1 is SGHAT and CDR2 is FQNNGV in the germline V gene. CDR3 length: 16 amino acids. V was pared by 5 bases and J by 3 bases, with 10 bases of the junction left unmatched. The CDR3 nucleotides are TGTGCCAGCAGCCCTCGTACCGACAGGGTCTACAATGAGCAGTTCTTA. Residues: CASSPRTDRVYNEQFL.

The sample holds many counts of this clonotype. The J gene is TRBJ2-2, the V gene TRBV27; D call uncertain. The ends were cut back, 5 bases at V and 4 bases at J, with 11 bases in the middle. CDR3 length equals 14 residues. CDR1 is MNHEY and CDR2 is SMNVEV in the germline V gene (reference sequence). CDR3 coding DNA: TGTGCCAGCAGTCCCGGCGACACCACCGGGGAGCTGTTTTTT. Translating it yields CASSPGDTTGELFF.

This clonotype appeared a few times. The chain combines TRBV5-6 with TRBJ2-1, with 7 bases identical to TRBD1. The CDR3 is 14 residues long. Germline loops: CDR1 SGHDT, CDR2 YYEEEE. The V gene end was trimmed by 0 bases and the J gene end by 8 bases; junction bases not matched to a gene: 5. Here the CDR3 reads CASSLEGAPDEQFF. CDR3 DNA sequence: TGTGCCAGCAGCTTGGAGGGGGCCCCCGATGAGCAGTTCTTC.

This clonotype was seen just once. A junction boundary mismatches the germline segment, possibly from a read error. The CDR3 is CCASHRGGSGANVLTF. Written as DNA, the CDR3 is TGCTGTGCTAGCCATAGAGGGGGCTCTGGGGCCAACGTCCTGACTTTC. The chain couples TRBV20-1 to TRBJ2-6; a possible D gene is TRBD1 (6 bases). CDR1 DFQATT and CDR2 SNEGSKA come from the germline V gene (reference sequence). The CDR3 is made up of 16 amino acids.

This clonotype was recorded a few times. This rearrangement joins TRBV7-9 to TRBJ1-1; 11 bases line up with TRBD1. Unmatched junction bases numbered 11, after V lost 4 bases and J lost 7 bases. The CDR3 runs to 16 residues. Germline V lookup: CDR1 SEHNR, CDR2 FQNEAQ (reference sequence). Here the CDR3 reads CASSYQAGQGAFEAFF. DNA for the CDR3: TGTGCCAGCAGCTACCAAGCCGGACAGGGGGCCTTTGAAGCTTTCTTT.

This clonotype came up many times. V usage is TRBV10-3 and J usage is TRBJ2-3; a possible D gene is TRBD2 (7 bases). The germline V and J ends were trimmed by 6 bases and 2 bases, with 15 bases remaining between them. Germline CDR1 ENHRY, CDR2 SYGVKD. The CDR3 runs 15 residues. The CDR3 protein is CAIRVGGPYTDTQYF. The CDR3 DNA reads as TGTGCCATCAGGGTCGGGGGGCCCTACACAGATACGCAGTATTTT.

In regard to this clonotype: A single base separates this from a much larger clone, so it may be a read error. The DNA for the CDR3 is TGTGCCAGCAGTTCCCGAGGGGGACCCAGCACAGATACGCTGTATTTT. It encodes CASSSRGGPSTDTLYF. The chain carries TRBV12-3 or TRBV12-4 and TRBJ2-3; a weak D match, TRBD1 (6 bases). This CDR3 is 16 amino acids long.

The chain employs TRBV15 and TRBJ2-1; TRBD2 aligns across 11 bases. V shed 8 bases and J 6 bases; nucleotides not matched to a gene: 6. Germline V gene data show CDR1 as LNHNV and CDR2 as YYDKDF (reference sequence). This CDR3 comprises 14 residues. The CDR3 loop is CATRGLAGLNEQFF. The CDR3, as DNA: TGTGCCACCCGCGGACTAGCGGGCCTCAATGAGCAGTTCTTC.

The J gene is TRBJ2-7, the V gene TRBV7-9; D unclear. The germline V gene has CDR1 SEHNR and CDR2 FQNEAQ (reference sequence). The CDR3 is 12 residues long. The V end was cut by 5 bases, the J end by 5 bases, with 10 bases between. CDR3 DNA sequence: TGTGCCAGCAGCCTCATTCGGGACGAGCAGTACTTC. It encodes CASSLIRDEQYF. Together with reference TRBV7-9 and TRBJ2-7, the CDR3 gives the full variable domain: DTGVSQNPRHKITKRGQNVTFRCDPISEHNRLYWYRQTLGQGPEFLTYFQNEAQLEKSRLLSDRFSAERPKGSFSTLEIQRTEQGDSAMYLCASSLIRDEQYFGPGTRLTVT.

This chain joins TRBV20-1 and TRBJ2-1; 7 nucleotides match TRBD1. CDR1 DFQATT and CDR2 SNEGSKA come from the germline V gene (reference sequence). The CDR3 length is 17 residues. V lost 0 bases and J lost 6; bases outside the gene matches: 14. CDR3 sequence: CSARDLFGDSLPNEQFF. The DNA of the CDR3 is TGCAGTGCTAGAGATCTCTTTGGGGACAGCCTTCCCAATGAGCAGTTCTTC.

This clonotype showed up just a few times. J is TRBJ2-5 and V is TRBV5-6, with a tentative D call TRBD2 (5 bases). Germline-derived CDR1 and CDR2 are SGHDT and YYEEEE. V lost 4 bases and J lost 0, with 13 bases in between. The CDR3 extends over 15 amino acids. The CDR3 loop reads CASSPHGEYQETQYF. The CDR3 nucleotides are TGTGCCAGCAGCCCACACGGGGAATACCAAGAGACCCAGTACTTC.